This T cell receptor beta chain was obtained from a study of shared T cell receptors in the human thymus. The table lists this clone with a few counts. Libraries were prepared by immunoSEQ multiplex PCR; TCRdb keeps only in-frame clonotypes and omits some of them. This sample has 600,000 to 900,000 clones, with 70% to 90% found just once. The V gene end was trimmed by 3 bases and the J gene end by 0 bases; junction bases not matched to a gene: 15. CDR3 length: 20 residues. Germline V gives CDR1 ENHRY, CDR2 SYGVKD. The same specimen was also included in a second study, on human thymus T cells.

This receptor was obtained from a girl in the first two years of life with a congenital heart defect. The sample taken for sequencing was thymocytes. V is TRBV10-3 and J is TRBJ1-2; 11 nucleotides align to TRBD1. The CDR3 DNA reads TGTGCCATCAGTGACCCCTCCATGGACAGGGGGCACCATCCTAACTATGGCTACACCTTC. This codes for CAISDPSMDRGHHPNYGYTF.